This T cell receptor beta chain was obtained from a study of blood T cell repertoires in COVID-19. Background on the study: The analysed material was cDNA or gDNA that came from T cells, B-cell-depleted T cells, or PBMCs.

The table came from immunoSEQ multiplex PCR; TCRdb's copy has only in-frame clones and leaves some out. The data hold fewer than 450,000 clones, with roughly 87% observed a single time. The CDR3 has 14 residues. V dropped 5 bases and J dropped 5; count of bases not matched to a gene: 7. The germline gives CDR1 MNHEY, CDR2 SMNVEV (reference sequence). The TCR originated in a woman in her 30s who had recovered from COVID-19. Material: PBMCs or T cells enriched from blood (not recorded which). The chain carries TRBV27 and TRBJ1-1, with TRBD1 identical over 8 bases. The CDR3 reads CASSPRGLVTEAFF. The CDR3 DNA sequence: TGTGCCAGCAGTCCCAGGGGGCTTGTTACTGAAGCTTTCTTT.